This T cell receptor beta chain was identified during a study of cytomegalovirus exposure and HLA in healthy donors (TCRdb year 2017). Describing the broader study: An earlier analysis of some 620 of the donors reported approximately 300 Gb of sequence data and roughly 120 million unique TCR beta sequences obtained from about 179 million T cells. An early release covering 550 to 650 HLA-typed donors comprised approximately 300 gigabases of sequencing data and roughly 86 million unique TCR sequences. Of the approximately 370 genotyped donors, 75% to 85% were placed in the genetic ancestry cluster associated with self-reported Caucasian donors. The study aimed to test whether cataloging public T cell receptors could reveal signatures of past pathogen exposure. The study profiled the T cell repertoires of around 700 subjects by immunosequencing and related them to cytomegalovirus serostatus. Along with the roughly 670-subject first cohort, a separate validation cohort of over a hundred different subjects was used. The study combined high-throughput TCR immunosequencing, statistical association of individual TCRs with disease status, and machine learning to predict cytomegalovirus infection status. A later analysis re-analyzed previously published TCR beta repertoires from 500 to 700 donors and added high-resolution HLA genotyping to study TCR occurrence patterns. The later analysis used no new phenotypic data to find candidate immune exposures, relying instead on TCR beta sequences and their occurrence across donors. An earlier analysis of roughly 580 of the donors used high-throughput TCR beta sequencing to judge whether each TCR beta V gene segment behaved as functional or pseudogenic. Alongside the repertoire data, information on donor age, sex, ethnicity and CMV serostatus was compiled. A later genetic analysis used genome-wide SNP genotypes for about three fifths of the 666 donors, treating that subset as a discovery cohort. Every repertoire in the discovery cohort had been generated on one and the same sequencing platform. HLA typing covered class I and class II loci at four-digit resolution. Typing coverage differed by locus: A, B, C, DRB1 and DQB1 were typed in about 629-630 donors, DQA1 in approximately 520, DPA1 in some 570, and DPB1 in approximately 450. About five DR-DQ haplotypes were treated as single units for association and clustering because of strong linkage in the cohort. Among about 410 genotyped donors of the cohort, an average of roughly 230,000 unique TCR beta nucleotide sequences was sequenced per donor, of which 15% to 20% were non-productive. Overall study results and their limits: A later analysis found that HLA-associated TCR beta chains were more clonally expanded and had lower generation probabilities than equally common non-associated chains. In vitro tests confirmed that a few of the cytomegalovirus-associated TCR beta chains recognize cytomegalovirus antigens. Because HLA typing was missing for some donors at each locus, association tests included only the typed subset. In a later genetic analysis, a missense DCLRE1C variant was associated with V-gene and J-gene trimming of TCR beta chains, and the association was replicated in an independent cohort. A later analysis associated about 17,000 TCR beta sequences with specific HLA alleles at a false discovery rate of 0.05. In a later analysis, the rate of TCR association differed among HLA loci, with DRB1 alleles having the most associated TCRs and HLA-C alleles having the fewest. Roughly uniform sequencing depth across donors was assumed in presence/absence analyses, although this assumption may not hold. The cohort was sequenced for TCR beta chains only, and without alpha or paired-chain data the features that could be detected were limited. Linkage disequilibrium might explain the correlated functional status among segregating V segments, but an unknown experimental factor could not be ruled out. A later genetic analysis reported fewer N-insertions in productive TCRs among donors in an Asian-associated ancestry cluster than the approximately 700-donor mean. Some IMGT-functional V segments, including TRBV6-2 and TRBV6-3, could not be distinguished by the 87-base-pair reads and were therefore excluded. Assigning TCR associations to individual alleles was difficult when HLA alleles, especially DR and DQ, strongly co-occurred. Because counts were too low, some 17 rarely observed V segments, including chromosome 9 orphons, were excluded from the earlier analysis of several hundred of the donors. In an earlier analysis of roughly 560 of the donors, most TCR beta V segments were observed in productive rearrangements about 87% or about 30% of the time, broadly matching IMGT annotations. A further reported finding was that TCR beta sequences accurately predicted the HLA-A and HLA-B alleles for most subjects in the first cohort. The classifier was reported to diagnose cytomegalovirus status with high specificity and sensitivity in both the original and validation cohorts. A group of highly shared sequence variants was considered likely to be a technical artifact of the sequencing pipeline. CMV serostatus was the only immune exposure information available for the cohort. A later analysis reported that several top co-occurrence clusters appeared linked to parvovirus B19, influenza, CMV and Epstein-Barr virus. A total of roughly 160 TCR beta chains were listed by the study as associated with cytomegalovirus. Most TCR sequences were observed very rarely across donors, whereas some public TCRs were present in many individuals. A later analysis found that most CMV-associated TCR beta chains appeared HLA-restricted, with HLA associations seemingly driven largely by CMV exposure. It was suggested by the authors that the approach could potentially be generalized to other disease states and immunological phenotypes.

In total, fewer than 750 healthy bone marrow donors made up the cohort. At the time of sampling, every cohort member was nominally healthy, though immune exposures that went unrecorded were likely present. The donor tested CMV seropositive and was one of the 289 seropositive cohort members. A peripheral blood sample was collected from each donor, and TCR beta sequencing was performed on peripheral blood mononuclear cells. Genomic DNA was extracted from the blood cell samples with the Qiagen DNeasy Blood Extraction Kit. In the case of this clone: The target of this receptor is not known. Per-nucleotide qualities are absent, and no much larger clonotype sits a single base away.

The junction shows trimming of 3 bases on V and 5 bases on J, plus 23 bases between the germline ends. The CDR3, cysteine through phenylalanine, is 17 amino acids long. Only the CDR3 DNA stays, 51 bases, in frame from base 1. From the germline V gene, CDR1 is SQVTM and CDR2 is ANQGSEA. The library was produced with the immunoSEQ multiplex PCR assay. For the multiplex PCR, a mixture combining 60 forward primers for TCR Vbeta segments and 13 reverse primers for TCR Jbeta segments was used. The CDR3 region of rearranged TCR beta genes was amplified from genomic DNA with a multiplex PCR assay. The Illumina HiSeq System was used to sequence the amplified TCR beta libraries as 87-base-pair reads. The study's processing was this. A later analysis counted about 80 million unique TCR beta chains across the 690 or so repertoires, and some 11 million of these chains were shared by at least two donors. To remove PCR and sequencing errors, raw reads were error-corrected and collapsed into unique sequences using a nearest-neighbor algorithm that merged closely related sequences. To assign V, D and J gene segments, CDR3 sequences were aligned to IMGT reference sequences. Each retained sequence needed at least a six-nucleotide match to both a V gene segment and a J gene segment. Rearrangements were called productive when the CDR3 lacked stop codons and stayed in frame with V and J; all others were non-productive. Following IMGT convention, CDR3 was defined as the stretch from the second conserved V-encoded cysteine to the conserved J-encoded phenylalanine. In an earlier analysis of 500 to 650 of the donors, sequences lacking an unambiguous match to a single V gene segment were excluded. An earlier analysis of a few hundred of the donors called V segments functional above 56.7% productive rearrangements and segregating when the between-donor standard deviation exceeded 5%. A statistical classification framework was developed to diagnose cytomegalovirus status using the catalog of TCR beta chain sequences. V and J gene assignment, in a later analysis, came from comparing TCR nucleotide sequences with IMGT/GENE-DB human TR gene sequences. In a later analysis, CDR3 sequences and most-parsimonious VDJ recombination scenarios were assigned using the TCRdist pipeline. In a later analysis, every TCR beta chain was defined by the combination of its CDR3 amino acid sequence and its V-gene family, and reads without a unique V-gene family were dropped. A later analysis removed 500 to 650 highly shared, low-generation-probability nucleotide sequences to deal with suspected cross-contamination and a sequencing artifact. For each public chain, a later analysis derived a clonal expansion index from normalized ranks of inferred template counts within each repertoire. Generation probabilities in a later analysis came from a VDJ recombination model fitted to out-of-frame rearrangements, and those results were checked against IGoR. In a later analysis, TCR-TCR, TCR-HLA and TCR-CMV co-occurrence was scored with hypergeometric tests, and a repertoire-size bias correction was applied to TCR pairs. A later analysis estimated false discovery rates by permuting HLA or CMV assignments 20 times. In a later analysis, co-occurring TCRs were grouped with DBSCAN, and TCRdist sequence similarity was added when clustering was performed within HLA-allele-positive subsets. Co-occurrence clustering excluded repertoires with fewer than 30,000 or more than 120,000 public chains, plus five with anomalous nucleotide sharing. TCRdb took this table from immuneACCESS and kept in-frame rearrangements with V and J called. Such tables lack part of the clones; where checked against another copy, unresolved V genes explain under half of the gap, and the rest is unexplained. Clonal size and the V and J genes are those of that table, whereas D and trimming came from the DNA. The sample contains over 200,000 clones, over 65% of them found a single time. Roughly 2.6% of the sample belongs to the ten largest clones.

This TCR derives from a woman aged 60-75 years in good health and CMV-seropositive. The chain couples TRBV29-1 to TRBJ2-1; a tentative D match to TRBD2 spans 6 bases. The sample was PBMCs. The CDR3 region reads CSVDFGGSSSWDNEQFF. The DNA sequence follows: TGCAGCGTTGACTTTGGGGGGAGTTCTTCCTGGGACAATGAGCAGTTCTTC.